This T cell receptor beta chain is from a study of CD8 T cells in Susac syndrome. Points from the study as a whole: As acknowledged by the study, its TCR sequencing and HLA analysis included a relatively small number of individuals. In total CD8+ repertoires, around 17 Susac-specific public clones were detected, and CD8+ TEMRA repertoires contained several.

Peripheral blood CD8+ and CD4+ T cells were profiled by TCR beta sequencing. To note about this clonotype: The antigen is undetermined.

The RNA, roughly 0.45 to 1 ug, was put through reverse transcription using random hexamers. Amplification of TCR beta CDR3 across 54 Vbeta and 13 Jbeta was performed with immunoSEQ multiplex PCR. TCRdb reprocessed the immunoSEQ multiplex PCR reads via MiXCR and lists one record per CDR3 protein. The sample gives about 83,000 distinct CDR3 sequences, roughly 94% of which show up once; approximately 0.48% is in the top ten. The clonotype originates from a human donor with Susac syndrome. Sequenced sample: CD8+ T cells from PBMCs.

CDR3 in DNA: TGTGCCAGTAGTCAGGGAGGCCCCTCTGGGGCCAACGTCCTGACTTTC. Translating it yields CASSQGGPSGANVLTF. V and J are TRBV19 and TRBJ2-6; TRBD2 is a possible D gene (6 bases). The CDR3 has 16 amino acids. The ends were cut back, 5 bases at V and 0 bases at J, with 11 bases in the middle. Germline CDR1 reads LNHDA; CDR2 reads SQIVND (reference sequence).